The entry that follows covers one T cell receptor beta chain sequence. Its antigen remains unidentified. This sample is part of a study of CXCR3-negative and CXCR3-positive naive CD8 T cells. The overall study: A total of 150 million or so TRB reads was generated, with about 1.5 +/- 0.3 million per library. The study's findings and limits: Most assays were run on fresh PBMCs (CXCR3 expression partially decreased after cryopreservation). Memory CD8+ cells showed much lower diversity, while both naive subsets displayed comparably high diversity. Naive cells that were CXCR3-negative or CXCR3-positive used TRBV-TRBJ genes alike, while memory cells diverged.

Germline CDR1 reads SQVTM; CDR2 reads ANQGSEA. The CDR3 runs 13 residues. cDNA libraries for TRB were generated by 5' RACE incorporating UMI labels. TCRdb reprocessed the 5' RACE reads and stores each CDR3 protein as one record, lacking DNA. The sample has roughly 40,000 distinct CDR3 sequences, and its top ten clones hold roughly 7.7%. The rearrangement uses TRBV29-1 and TRBJ2-3; the D call from TCRdb, TRBD2, cannot be confirmed without DNA. Material for sequencing was memory CD8+ T cells from blood. This TCR came from a human donor in good health. Some clones in this sample may be carry-over from other donors' samples. Here the CDR3 reads CSVEGERDLAQYF.